The 8 T cell receptor beta chains reported below all come from one sample, sequenced in a study of T cell responses to AZD1222 COVID-19 vaccine. Assay used: immunoSEQ multiplex PCR; TCRdb lists only in-frame clones, some missing. Seen here are approximately 140,000 clones, 90% to 95% observed once, and the top ten hold over 1.1%. The input for sequencing was peripheral blood, taken on day 0 of AZD1222 vaccination. The receptors here all came from an adult in good health.

J is TRBJ1-2 and V is TRBV9; D remains ambiguous. Germline CDR1 SGDLS, CDR2 YYNGEE. V was trimmed by 0 bases and J by 4 bases, leaving 10 bases between them. This CDR3 has 14 residues. The CDR3 DNA reads TGTGCCAGCAGCGTAGCTAATGGGGTCTATGGCTACACCTTC. This sequence encodes CASSVANGVYGYTF.

The chain couples TRBV11-3 to TRBJ2-2, with D perhaps TRBD2 (5 bases). CDR1 is SGHNT, CDR2 YENEEA, per germline. The CDR3 sequence is 13 residues long. V gave up 4 bases and J gave up 5 bases, with 8 bases separating them. CDR3 nucleotide sequence: TGTGCCAGCAGCTCGGACTCGACCGGGGAGCTGTTTTTT. Its translation is CASSSDSTGELFF.

V gene TRBV10-3 combines with J gene TRBJ1-1; 10 nucleotides line up with TRBD1. This CDR3 has 11 residues. With 9 bases clipped from V and 10 bases from J, the junction kept 5 bases outside the gene matches. Germline loops: CDR1 ENHRY, CDR2 SYGVKD. The CDR3 DNA sequence: TGTGCCATTCGCAGGGACAGGGGAGCTTTCTTT. It translates to CAIRRDRGAFF.

This chain uses TRBV7-6 with TRBJ2-3, with 11 bases lining up with TRBD2. Trimming at V came to 2 bases and at J to 1 base, leaving 14 bases not matched to a gene. CDR3 length: 20 residues. CDR1 is SGHVS, CDR2 FNYEAQ, per germline. The CDR3 DNA reads as TGTGCCAGCAGCTTACTTCTAGCGGGGGGCCCCGAGAGGGGCACAGATACGCAGTATTTT. The encoded protein is CASSLLLAGGPERGTDTQYF.

This chain joins TRBV4-1 and TRBJ2-7, with no clear D. The V gene's germline CDR1 is MGHRA and CDR2 YSYEKL. V was shortened by 8 bases and J by 3 bases, with 11 bases between the two germline ends. The CDR3 sequence is 12 residues long. The CDR3 nucleotides are TGCGCCAGCCCCCGTGGCGGCTACGAGCAGTACTTC. It yields the protein CASPRGGYEQYF.

The chain recombines TRBV29-1 with TRBJ1-4; D remains unclear. CDR1 is SQVTM, CDR2 ANQGSEA, per germline. The CDR3 is 14 amino acids. V lost 4 bases to trimming and J lost 3 bases, with 12 bases between them. CDR3 coding DNA: TGCAGCGTTGGCGGTGACGGATCTAATGAAAAACTGTTTTTT. It is translated as CSVGGDGSNEKLFF.

This chain joins TRBV5-8 and TRBJ2-7; no definite D call. Trimming removed 4 bases from V and 4 bases from J, with 9 bases in between. The CDR3 sequence is 12 residues long. The germline V gene has CDR1 SGHTS and CDR2 YDEGEE. In nucleotides, the CDR3 is TGTGCCAGCAGCCCCTCTGGGTACGAGCAGTACTTC. It specifies CASSPSGYEQYF.

The chain employs TRBV14 and TRBJ2-3; no firm D call. From germline, CDR1 is SGHDN and CDR2 FVKESK. There are 12 residues in the CDR3. V was trimmed by 1 base and J by 4 bases, leaving 3 bases between them. CDR3 bases: TGTGCCAGCAGCCAAGTTTCAGATACGCAGTATTTT. Protein: CASSQVSDTQYF.